These T cell receptor beta chains were read from a single sample in a study of shared clonotypes between healthy human individuals. Produced via immunoSEQ multiplex PCR; TCRdb's table is partial and in-frame only. The table lists about 2.1 million clones, roughly 95% of them singletons, with more than 1.5% in the top ten. The sample comprised naive CD8+ T cells from PBMCs. The receptor source for this set is a man aged 18 to 35 in good health. Some clones in this sample may be carry-over from other donors' samples. CDR3s include the opening cysteine and the closing phenylalanine or tryptophan. A D gene is named only where the DNA matches it firmly. Where a row states a size, it is once, few, many or the class of an expanded clone; other rows omit it.

>TRBD1|TRBV27|TRBJ2-1|16|-
TGTGCCAGCAGTCCCCCAGGGACAGGGTTTATCAATGAGCAGTTCTTC
CASSPPGTGFINEQFF
>TRBD1|TRBV11-2|TRBJ2-2|15|-
TGTGCCAGCAGCTATCGACAGGGGGCTAACGGGGAGCTGTTTTTT
CASSYRQGANGELFF
>TRBD1|TRBV2|TRBJ2-2|12|-
TGTGCCCTTCAGGACAGGACCGGGGAGCTGTTTTTT
CALQDRTGELFF
>-|TRBV5-4|TRBJ2-7|13|-
TGTGCCAGCAGCTTGGTGTCCGGGAACGAGCAGTACTTC
CASSLVSGNEQYF
>-|TRBV7-8|TRBJ1-2|13|-
TGTGCCAGCAGCTCTACAGGGAACTATGGCTACACCTTC
CASSSTGNYGYTF
>TRBD1|TRBV9|TRBJ2-7|15|-
TGTGCCAGCAGCGATGGACAGGGGTCAACCTACGAGCAGTACTTC
CASSDGQGSTYEQYF
>TRBD2|TRBV14|TRBJ2-7|19|-
TGTGCCAGCAGCCAGCGCCCGGGACTAGCGGGAGGCGTACCCTACGAGCAGTACTTC
CASSQRPGLAGGVPYEQYF
>-|TRBV5-6|TRBJ2-1|14|-
TGTGCCAGCAGCGGGCAGGGAATCTACAATGAGCAGTTCTTC
CASSGQGIYNEQFF
>TRBD1|TRBV11-2|TRBJ2-3|15|-
TGTGCCAGCAGCTCCCGGGACAGGGAAACAGATACGCAGTATTTT
CASSSRDRETDTQYF
>TRBD1|TRBV7-8|TRBJ1-2|16|-
TGTGCCAGCAGCTTATTTGCGGCAGGGGGCACCTATGGCTACACCTTC
CASSLFAAGGTYGYTF
>TRBD1|TRBV9|TRBJ1-2|17|-
TGTGCCAGCAGCGGTATAACGGACAGGGGAGTTGACTATGGCTACACCTTC
CASSGITDRGVDYGYTF
>-|TRBV2|TRBJ1-3|14|-
TGTGCCAGCAGTGGGTCCGCGGGAGGAAACACCATATATTTT
CASSGSAGGNTIYF
>TRBD1|TRBV7-2|TRBJ2-5|15|-
TGTGCCAGCAGCTCGTACAGGGGAAACGCAGAGACCCAGTACTTC
CASSSYRGNAETQYF
>TRBD2|TRBV9|TRBJ2-2|16|once
TGTGCCAGCAGCGTAGGGCTAGCGGAGTACACCGGGGAGCTGTTTTTT
CASSVGLAEYTGELFF
>TRBD1|TRBV6-5|TRBJ2-7|15|once
TGTGCCAGCAGTTCCTACAGGGGTCTACCCTACGAGCAGTACTTC
CASSSYRGLPYEQYF
>TRBD1|TRBV2|TRBJ2-2|12|-
TGTGCCAGGGGATACAGGGGTGGGGAGCTGTTTTTT
CARGYRGGELFF